One and the same sample provided the 22 T cell receptor beta chains below, sequenced in a study of cytomegalovirus exposure and HLA in healthy donors. Both 60 Vbeta primers and 13 Jbeta primers went into the PCR. Libraries were prepared by immunoSEQ multiplex PCR; TCRdb keeps only in-frame clonotypes and omits some of them. The sample contains 75,000 to 95,000 clones, about 78% of which appear only once. Sample: PBMCs. These receptor sequences come from a man aged 50 or older in good health and CMV-seronegative.

Details on this clone: The same CDR3 can be traced to other DNA sequences in this sample. V usage is TRBV5-1 and J usage is TRBJ1-1, with no clear D. Germline V gene sequence: CDR1 SGHRS, CDR2 YFSETQ. The CDR3 runs to 14 residues. The germline V and J ends were trimmed by 1 base and 2 bases, with 9 bases remaining between them. The CDR3 loop is CASSLISGNTEAFF. CDR3 nucleotide sequence: TGCGCCAGCAGCTTGATTTCAGGAAACACTGAAGCTTTCTTT.

The V gene is TRBV5-1, the J gene TRBJ2-3; the D gene is possibly TRBD1 (6 bases). The CDR3 is made up of 13 amino acids. Germline V gene data show CDR1 as SGHRS and CDR2 as YFSETQ. Between the trimmed V and J ends, which lost 4 bases and 1 base, there was a span of 7 bases. CDR3 amino acids: CASSPGGTDTQYF. DNA of the CDR3: TGCGCCAGCAGCCCAGGGGGCACAGATACGCAGTATTTT.

This clone is a singleton in its sample. The chain links TRBV11-3 to TRBJ2-1; 8 positions match TRBD2. With 1 base clipped from V and 3 bases from J, the junction kept 5 bases outside the gene matches. The germline CDR1 and CDR2 sequences are SGHNT and YENEEA. This CDR3 region has 16 residues. As DNA, the CDR3 is TGTGCCAGCAGCTTAGTCCTTCGGGGGGGCTACAATGAGCAGTTCTTC. This encodes CASSLVLRGGYNEQFF.

The chain links TRBV2 to TRBJ1-5; 7 bases agree with TRBD1. The length of the CDR3 is 16 residues. V shed 5 bases, J shed 7 bases, and the junction held 14 bases outside the gene matches. Per germline, CDR1 SNHLY and CDR2 FYNNEI. CDR3 sequence reads: CASSPPRRQGEQPQHF. The DNA for the CDR3 is TGTGCCAGCAGTCCCCCGCGACGACAGGGAGAACAGCCCCAGCATTTT. Filled out from reference TRBV2 and TRBJ1-5, the complete variable domain reads EPEVTQTPSHQVTQMGQEVILRCVPISNHLYFYWYRQILGQKVEFLVSFYNNEISEKSEIFDDQFSVERPDGSNFTLKIRSTKLEDSAMYFCASSPPRRQGEQPQHFGDGTRLSIL.

The gene calls are TRBV9 and TRBJ2-7; possibly TRBD2 for D (5 bases). Trimming cost V 4 bases and J 4 bases, with 12 bases left between them. The CDR3 has 13 amino acids. Germline V CDR1 and CDR2: SGDLS, YYNGEE. Here the CDR3 DNA reads TGTGCCAGCAGCACCGTCGAGGGATACGAGCAGTACTTC. Translating it yields CASSTVEGYEQYF.

The genes are TRBV19 and TRBJ1-2; perhaps TRBD1 as D (5 bases). V was clipped by 3 bases and J by 4 bases, with 15 bases between them. CDR3 length equals 15 residues. Germline loops: CDR1 LNHDA, CDR2 SQIVND (reference sequence). In DNA form, the CDR3 reads TGTGCCAGTAGTATTATAATCGGACAACGCTATGGCTACACCTTC. Protein product: CASSIIIGQRYGYTF.

This chain joins TRBV30 and TRBJ2-1; the D gene is possibly TRBD2 (6 bases). The germline gives CDR1 GTSNPN, CDR2 SVGIG (reference sequence). V lost 4 bases to trimming and J lost 7 bases, with 14 bases between them. This CDR3 is 13 amino acids long. CDR3 in amino acids: CAWTRDSRNEQFF. CDR3 sequence (DNA): TGTGCCTGGACTCGGGACTCAAGGAATGAGCAGTTCTTC. The full variable domain, completed using reference TRBV30 and TRBJ2-1, is SQTIHQWPATLVQPVGSPLSLECTVEGTSNPNLYWYRQAAGRGLQLLFYSVGIGQISSEVPQNLSASRPQDRQFILSSKKLLLSDSGFYLCAWTRDSRNEQFFGPGTRLTVL.

This clone was found once. The rearrangement uses TRBV14 and TRBJ2-5, with D tentatively TRBD1 (5 bases). Germline CDR1 and CDR2: SGHDN and FVKESK. This CDR3 contains 13 residues. V dropped 0 bases and J dropped 10 bases, with 12 bases sitting between them. The chain's CDR3 is CASSQERRRGQYF. In DNA, the CDR3 is TGTGCCAGCAGCCAAGAGCGACGAAGGGGCCAGTACTTC.

The chain has TRBV20-1 and TRBJ2-1; maybe TRBD2 (5 bases). V was cut by 6 bases and J by 8 bases, with 11 bases left in between. Germline V gene sequence: CDR1 DFQATT, CDR2 SNEGSKA (reference sequence). The CDR3 length is 11 residues. CDR3 bases: TGCAGTGCCATTAGGACTGATGAGCAGTTCTTC. The encoded protein is CSAIRTDEQFF.

In this sample, this clone turned up a few times. This chain's CDR3 is CASRRGQGTEKLFF. The CDR3 region has the DNA TGTGCCAGCAGGCGGGGACAGGGGACTGAAAAACTGTTTTTT. V gene TRBV6-1 combines with J gene TRBJ1-4; TRBD1 agrees at 10 bases. The CDR3 extends over 14 amino acids. Trimming took 6 bases from V and 7 from J; bases not matched to a gene: 5. The germline V gene encodes CDR1 MNHNS and CDR2 SASEGT.

V is TRBV5-6 and J is TRBJ2-7; TRBD2 matches at 8 bases. This CDR3 spans 16 amino acids. V gave up 3 bases and J gave up 0 bases; unmatched junction bases: 8. Germline values: CDR1 SGHDT, CDR2 YYEEEE. The CDR3 sequence is CASSSPAGDVSYEQYF. The CDR3 DNA sequence: TGTGCCAGCAGCTCCCCAGCGGGGGACGTCTCCTACGAGCAGTACTTC.

For this clone: One junction end disagrees with the germline gene, perhaps due to a read error. The V gene is TRBV7-9, the J gene TRBJ1-4; TRBD1 is a possible D gene (5 bases). Per the germline V gene, CDR1 is SEHNR and CDR2 is FQNEAQ (reference sequence). This CDR3 is 15 amino acids long. The CDR3 DNA sequence: TGTTCCAGCAGCCCAAAGGGTTTCAGGGCGTGGAAACTGTTTTTT. Protein sequence: CSSSPKGFRAWKLFF.

The rearrangement links TRBV2 to TRBJ1-5, with 10 bases lining up with TRBD1. With V trimmed by 7 bases and J by 6 bases, 3 bases remained unmatched. This CDR3 region has 13 residues. The germline CDR1 and CDR2 sequences are SNHLY and FYNNEI. In DNA, the CDR3 is TGTGCCAGCACCCGGGACAGGGGTCAGCCCCAGCATTTT. Protein sequence: CASTRDRGQPQHF.

The gene calls are TRBV6-1 and TRBJ1-5; possibly TRBD1 for D (5 bases). With 7 bases removed from V and 0 bases from J, the gap between germline ends came to 10 bases. The CDR3 sequence is 14 residues long. In germline, CDR1 is MNHNS, CDR2 SASEGT. In nucleotides, the CDR3 is TGTGCCAGCATTGGACAATATAGCAATCAGCCCCAGCATTTT. Its translation is CASIGQYSNQPQHF.

The rearrangement joins TRBV14 to TRBJ2-2; perhaps TRBD2 as D (5 bases). The CDR3 consists of 13 residues. The germline V gene encodes CDR1 SGHDN and CDR2 FVKESK. Trimming took off 5 bases at V and 4 bases at J, with 8 bases between the two ends. This chain's CDR3 is CASSARVTGELFF. The DNA for the CDR3 is TGTGCCAGCAGCGCGAGGGTCACCGGGGAGCTGTTTTTT.

The rearrangement uses TRBV19 and TRBJ1-1, with D maybe TRBD1 (6 bases). V was shortened by 10 bases and J by 5 bases, with 17 bases between the two germline ends. The length of the CDR3 is 13 residues. Germline CDR1 LNHDA, CDR2 SQIVND (reference sequence). The CDR3 region has the DNA TGTGCCACCAACGGGGGGCGGTGGACTGAAGCTTTCTTT. Translated: CATNGGRWTEAFF.

This clone has just a few counts. In DNA form, the CDR3 reads TGTGCCAGCAGTGTTCGGCAGGGGGATAATTCACCCCTCCACTTT. Translating it yields CASSVRQGDNSPLHF. The rearrangement joins TRBV6-4 to TRBJ1-6; TRBD1 agrees at 7 bases. The CDR3 contains 15 residues. Germline loops: CDR1 MRHNA, CDR2 SNTAGT. V dropped 4 bases and J dropped 5; count of bases not matched to a gene: 5.

The gene calls are TRBV7-9 and TRBJ2-7; TRBD1 matches 9 bases. The V gene's germline CDR1 is SEHNR and CDR2 FQNEAQ (reference sequence). The CDR3 consists of 15 residues. Trimming removed 6 bases from V and 3 bases from J; junction bases left unmatched: 9. CDR3 in amino acids: CASSSSGTGYYEQYF. The CDR3 nucleotides read TGTGCCAGCAGTTCCTCCGGGACAGGGTACTACGAGCAGTACTTC.

The V and J genes are TRBV27 and TRBJ1-3; D unclear. The end of the DNA aligns better with TRBJ2-2, so the J call may be wrong. Germline V gene sequence: CDR1 MNHEY, CDR2 SMNVEV (reference sequence). The CDR3 runs 15 residues. The DNA of the CDR3 is TGTGCCAGCAGTTTAAACGGGTTAAAAACCGGGGAGCTGTTTTTT. It specifies CASSLNGLKTGELFF.

This rearrangement joins TRBV7-9 to TRBJ2-3, with a weak D call TRBD2 (5 bases). V was trimmed by 2 bases and J by 9 bases, leaving 12 bases between them. Germline CDR1 reads SEHNR; CDR2 reads FQNEAQ (reference sequence). The CDR3 has 13 amino acids. The chain's CDR3 is CASSLSATGTQYF. The DNA of the CDR3 is TGTGCCAGCAGCTTATCGGCGACGGGGACGCAGTATTTT.

The chain joins TRBV6-5 to TRBJ1-2, with TRBD1 matching 7 bases. Losses at the gene ends were 5 bases for V and 5 bases for J; bases not matched to a gene: 11. The germline V gene encodes CDR1 MNHEY and CDR2 SVGAGI. The CDR3 has 15 residues. CDR3: CASSRRQGGLYGYTF. The CDR3, as DNA: TGTGCCAGCAGTCGAAGACAGGGAGGACTGTATGGCTACACCTTC.

CDR3: CASSPAYREGTEAFF. The CDR3 bases are TGTGCCAGCAGCCCCGCCTACAGGGAGGGAACTGAAGCTTTCTTT. The J gene is TRBJ1-1, the V gene TRBV7-2; possibly TRBD1 for D (6 bases). CDR1 and CDR2 from the germline V gene are SGHTA and FQGNSA. This CDR3 region has 15 residues. V gave up 5 bases and J gave up 5 bases, with 18 bases separating them.